The entry that follows covers one TCR beta chain sequence. Its target is unknown. CDR3 size: 15 residues. Germline-derived CDR1 and CDR2 are SGHRS and YFSETQ. Trimming at V came to 4 bases and at J to 5 bases, leaving 10 bases not matched to a gene. The study ran its PCR with 60 Vbeta and 13 Jbeta primers. Sequencing used immunoSEQ multiplex PCR; TCRdb keeps in-frame clones, though not all of them. The sample carries almost 200,000 clones, roughly 79% recorded once. The data are from a study of cytomegalovirus exposure and HLA in healthy donors. Study-level findings and limits: What a later analysis showed was that several of the most significant clusters appeared linked to common viral pathogens.

This chain joins TRBV5-1 and TRBJ2-7; TRBD1 agrees at 9 bases. What was sequenced was PBMCs. This TCR was sampled from a man aged 25 to 40 in good health and CMV-seronegative. This CDR3 is CASSHGTGPTDEQYF. CDR3 DNA: TGCGCCAGCAGCCATGGGACAGGGCCTACGGACGAGCAGTACTTC.